The entry below gives a single T cell receptor beta chain sequence along with its context. The antigen is not known. The sample is drawn from a study of cytomegalovirus exposure and HLA in healthy donors. Overall study results and limits: Some TCR beta chains (more than 150 of them) were listed as cytomegalovirus-associated. Most TCRs appeared rarely, but some public TCRs recurred in many donors. For cytomegalovirus status, the classifier reportedly gave diagnoses with high specificity and sensitivity.

Sequencing was performed with immunoSEQ multiplex PCR; in TCRdb, only in-frame clones are kept and a portion is missing. There are approximately 160,000 clones in the sample; about 90% occur only once, and roughly 4.2% lies in the top ten. The CDR3 length is 14 residues. Between the trimmed V and J ends, which lost 5 bases and 4 bases, there was a span of 13 bases. From germline, CDR1 is MNHNS and CDR2 SASEGT. This receptor was taken from a man between 18 and 29 years old in good health and CMV-seropositive. The sample was PBMCs. The V gene is TRBV6-1, the J gene TRBJ2-3; D is possibly TRBD2 (5 bases). The CDR3 loop is CASSQTNGADTQYF. DNA of the CDR3: TGTGCCAGCAGTCAGACAAACGGGGCAGATACGCAGTATTTT.